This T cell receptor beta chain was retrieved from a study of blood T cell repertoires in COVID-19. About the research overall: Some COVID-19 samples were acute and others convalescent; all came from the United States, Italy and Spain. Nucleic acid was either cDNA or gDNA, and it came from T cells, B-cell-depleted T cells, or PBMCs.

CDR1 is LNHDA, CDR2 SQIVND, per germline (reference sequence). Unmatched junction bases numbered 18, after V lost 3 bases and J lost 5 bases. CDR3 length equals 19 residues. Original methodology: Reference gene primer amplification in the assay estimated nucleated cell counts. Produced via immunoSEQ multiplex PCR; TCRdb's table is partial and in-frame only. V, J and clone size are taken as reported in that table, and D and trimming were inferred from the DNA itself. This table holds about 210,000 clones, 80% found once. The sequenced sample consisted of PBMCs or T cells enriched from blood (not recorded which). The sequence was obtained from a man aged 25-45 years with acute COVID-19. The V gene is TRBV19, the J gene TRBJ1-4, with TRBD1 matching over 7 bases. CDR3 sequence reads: CASSILVGTARSRNEKLFF. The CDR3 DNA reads TGTGCCAGTAGTATTTTGGTCGGGACAGCAAGATCCAGAAATGAAAAACTGTTTTTT.